This T cell receptor (beta chain) was documented in a study of CD8+ T cells in alopecia areata. The study's findings and limits: Researchers report lesional scalp, most notably alopecia totalis/universalis, outstripped normal scalp in clonality. Clarity of TCR sharing across patients fell short of that in mice, possibly HLA-related.

RNA extraction was followed by reverse transcription into cDNA, which acted as the sequencing template. Clones were read by immunoSEQ multiplex PCR, and TCRdb kept only the in-frame ones, dropping some. The repertoire holds some 82,000 clones, with roughly half as singletons. Germline lookup yields CDR1 KGHSH and CDR2 LQKENI. The CDR3 spans 13 residues. V was pared by 0 bases and J by 10 bases, with 11 bases between. Regarding this clone: Its antigen is as yet unknown.

The rearrangement links TRBV18 to TRBJ2-3; TRBD1 might be the D (5 bases). Sequenced sample: NKG2D-high CD8+ T cells sorted from blood. The origin of this receptor is a human donor with alopecia areata. The chain's CDR3 is CASSPPNRLSQYF. Here the CDR3 DNA reads TGTGCCAGCTCACCACCAAACAGGCTCTCGCAGTATTTT.